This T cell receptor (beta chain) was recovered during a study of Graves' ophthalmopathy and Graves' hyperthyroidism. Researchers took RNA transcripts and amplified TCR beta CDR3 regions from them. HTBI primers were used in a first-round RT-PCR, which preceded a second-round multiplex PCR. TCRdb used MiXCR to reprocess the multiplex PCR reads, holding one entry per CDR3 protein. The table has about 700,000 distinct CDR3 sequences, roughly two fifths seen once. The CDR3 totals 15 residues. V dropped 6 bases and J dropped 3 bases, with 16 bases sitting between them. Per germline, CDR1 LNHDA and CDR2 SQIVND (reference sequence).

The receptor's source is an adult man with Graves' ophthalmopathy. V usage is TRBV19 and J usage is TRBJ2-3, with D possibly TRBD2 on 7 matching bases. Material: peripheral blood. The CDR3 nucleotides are TGTGCCAGTAGGTTGGGCGGGGGCGCAACAGATACGCAGTATTTT. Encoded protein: CASRLGGGATDTQYF.